This T cell receptor beta chain is drawn from a study of shared clonotypes between healthy human individuals (TCRdb year 2020). Turning to the overall study: Two women and a few men aged 18 to 49 years were included in the cohort. To estimate repertoire size and how much clonotypes are shared between individuals, the study performed deep sequencing of blood TCR repertoires from about five healthy adults. Leukapheresis yielded between about 0.85 and 10 billion PBMCs per donor. Libraries were prepared and TCR repertoires were sequenced by different laboratories using diverse techniques, in order to increase sequencing depth and limit assay-specific biases. Per donor, three plates each were used for CD4 naive and CD4 memory, two for CD8 naive, and one for CD8 memory. Study-wide findings and limitations: Approximately 5% of naive CD4, 3.5% of naive CD8, roughly 2.4% of memory CD4, and approximately 0.39% of memory CD8 clonotypes were shared across a few donors. Incomplete sequencing was indicated by rarefaction of sorted-subset datasets, despite the large sequencing depth. Based on pairwise subsampling, the degree of clonotype sharing among donors was expected to be affected by sequencing depth. Naive subsets generally had larger estimated clonotype richness than memory subsets. Sampling was restricted to blood, and TCR repertoires in tissues likely differ from the TCR repertoires found in blood. Compared with non-shared clonotypes, the clonotypes found in all four sorted-subset donors had higher generation probabilities. The genetic and exposure-history diversity represented was limited by the small number of donors.

CD8 naive samples were obtained by positive selection for CCR7 among CD45RO-negative cells, yielding a CD45RA+CCR7+ population from which TemRA cells were excluded. Donors were healthy HIV-negative adults with no recently reported acute infections or vaccinations. All donors were Caucasian adults living in Nashville, Tennessee, USA. Blood was collected by leukapheresis, and PBMCs were isolated by Ficoll-Histopaque density gradient centrifugation and then cryopreserved in liquid nitrogen vapor phase. Purity and quantity of every magnetically sorted T cell population were checked by analytical flow cytometry. Each sorted fraction had its genomic DNA isolated and then quantified by UV absorbance on a Nanodrop 2000c. Using the deep immunoSEQ assay, multiplex PCR amplified TCR CDR3 regions from genomic DNA. Extracted genomic DNA from each cell subset was distributed evenly across all wells of several immunoSEQ 96-well plates, and each plate was treated as a replicate. For sorted subsets, roughly 190 ng of genomic DNA, equivalent to 25,000 to 35,000 T cell genomes, went into each replicate PCR. The purified libraries were quantified using a Qubit 3.0 fluorometer, sized with a Bioanalyzer 2100, and then quantified again using the KAPA Library Quantification kit. Every immunoSEQ 96-well plate was sequenced on a separate single-read 150-cycle Illumina NextSeq 550 flow cell. Processing in the source paper ran as follows. Because the immunoSEQ output held only junctional sequences and lacked quality scores, the filtering could not match the filtering applied to full-length reads. Sequences were annotated with PyIR, a Python wrapper for IgBLAST v1.9, and V/J genes and CDR3 were assigned using IMGT germline references. Reads were filtered out if the reads had weak V/J assignments (E-value above 1e-6), no CDR3, stop codons, out-of-frame junctions, or ambiguous translated residues. V3J clonotypes were defined by identical inferred V gene, J gene, and CDR3 amino acid sequence. Percentage overlap between repertoires was calculated by dividing the number of shared unique clonotypes by the size of the smaller repertoire. Repertoire richness was assessed with RTK rarefaction, the Chao1 estimator, and Recon v2.1 estimates of unobserved clonotypes. For all TCRbeta clonotypes obtained by the gDNA method from a few donors, generation probabilities were computed with OLGA. This is the immuneACCESS table as TCRdb keeps it, with only in-frame sequences that have V and J called. A part of the clones is gone; compared with another copy, unresolved V genes explain less than half, and the rest is unexplained. The DNA was the basis for D and trimming; V, J and clone size are from that table. The sample profile shows under 1 million clones; 90% to 95% of them were found once. The top ten hold less than 25% of the sample.

This clone was found once. Its antigen is not yet known. There are no base qualities to consult, and no much larger clone falls within one base. Based on the germline V gene (reference sequence), the CDR1 and CDR2 sequences are SEHNR and FQNEAQ. Its CDR3 holds 13 amino acids, cysteine through phenylalanine. Solely the CDR3 DNA is kept, with 39 bases framed from the first base. Trimming takes 5 bases from V and 4 bases from J, and the germline ends sit 11 bases apart. The TCR sequence derives from a man aged 30 to 39 in good health. Recombination connected TRBV7-9 to TRBJ1-2; the D gene is perhaps TRBD1, on 6 matching bases. The sequencing input was naive CD8+ T cells sorted from blood. The label giving this sample's cell subset or site can be read as: CD45RA+CCR7+. The CDR3 region has the sequence CASSAQGFYGYTF. The DNA sequence is given as TGTGCCAGCAGCGCACAGGGATTCTATGGCTACACCTTC.